This T cell receptor beta chain is drawn from a study of PD-1 blockade in classical Hodgkin lymphoma. Time point specified: cycle 4 day 1 (C4D1), after less than 7 weeks of nivolumab. In every patient, relapse followed autologous stem cell transplantation, while exposure to brentuximab vedotin differed. The method was immunoSEQ multiplex PCR; TCRdb's version includes in-frame clones alone and lacks a portion of them. The sample lists some 96,000 clones, roughly 91% occurring once. CDR1 and CDR2 (germline): PRHDT, FYEKMQ (reference sequence). The CDR3 runs 16 residues. V was trimmed by 3 bases and J by 6 bases, leaving 19 bases between them.

This receptor was identified in a human donor with classical Hodgkin lymphoma. This chain connects TRBV13 to TRBJ2-3; D perhaps matches TRBD2 (6 bases). Sequencing was performed on peripheral blood mononuclear cells (PBMCs), taken before the fourth cycle of nivolumab. Here the CDR3 DNA reads TGTGCCAGCAGCTTCCGGGGCTTAAAGGGGAGGGATACGCAGTATTTT. It is translated as CASSFRGLKGRDTQYF.